A single sample gave rise to the 25 T cell receptor beta chains below, sequenced in a study of tumour-infiltrating T cells in Burkitt lymphoma. Profiled with immunoSEQ multiplex PCR; TCRdb holds only in-frame clones, not every one. This sample has about 50,000 clones, with roughly 30% found just once. The sample consisted of tumor tissue. All receptors come from a human donor with Burkitt lymphoma.

V usage is TRBV6-6 and J usage is TRBJ2-7; 8 positions match TRBD2. There are 16 residues in the CDR3. Per the germline V gene, CDR1 is MNHNY and CDR2 is SVGAGI (reference sequence). Trimming at V came to 7 bases and at J to 1 base, leaving 12 bases not matched to a gene. The CDR3 here is CASKGVAGGRSYEQYF. Written as DNA, the CDR3 is TGTGCCAGCAAGGGCGTGGCGGGGGGTCGATCCTACGAGCAGTACTTC.

The chain is built from TRBV5-1 and TRBJ2-1; D possibly matches TRBD1 or TRBD2 (5 bases each). V was clipped by 6 bases and J by 5 bases, with 12 bases between them. The length of the CDR3 is 13 residues. CDR1 and CDR2 (germline): SGHRS, YFSETQ. DNA of the CDR3: TGCGCCAGCACCCCCGGGACCCACAATGAGCAGTTCTTC. Residues: CASTPGTHNEQFF.

The rearrangement joins TRBV5-1 to TRBJ2-2; possibly TRBD1 for D (5 bases). Between the trimmed V and J ends, which lost 0 bases and 2 bases, there was a span of 8 bases. The germline V gene has CDR1 SGHRS and CDR2 YFSETQ. The CDR3 sequence is 15 residues long. The CDR3 DNA follows: TGCGCCAGCAGCTTGGCCACAGGAAACACCGGGGAGCTGTTTTTT. Protein sequence: CASSLATGNTGELFF.

The sample holds a few counts of this clone. The chain joins TRBV19 to TRBJ2-3, with 7 bases aligning to TRBD2. CDR1 and CDR2 from the germline V gene are LNHDA and SQIVND (reference sequence). The CDR3 length is 13 residues. V was pared by 7 bases and J by 3 bases, with 4 bases of the junction left unmatched. For the CDR3, the DNA is TGTGCCAGTAAGGAGCGGGGAACAGATACGCAGTATTTT. It yields the protein CASKERGTDTQYF.

Only a few counts were recorded for this clone. This chain uses TRBV29-1 with TRBJ2-5; 7 bases agree with TRBD1. The CDR3 is made up of 12 amino acids. The V gene's germline CDR1 is SQVTM and CDR2 ANQGSEA. The trim removed 3 bases at V and 4 bases at J, leaving 2 bases unmatched. The CDR3 spells CSVEGTAETQYF. The CDR3 coding sequence is TGCAGCGTTGAGGGGACAGCAGAGACCCAGTACTTC.

The chain carries TRBV15 and TRBJ2-7; no firm D call. Germline V CDR1 and CDR2: LNHNV, YYDKDF (reference sequence). V was cut by 3 bases and J by 6 bases, with 15 bases left in between. The CDR3 extends over 14 amino acids. CDR3 sequence: CATSREGRLGEQYF. DNA for the CDR3: TGTGCCACCAGCAGGGAAGGACGGCTGGGCGAGCAGTACTTC.

The chain couples TRBV19 to TRBJ1-2; possibly TRBD1 for D (5 bases). Germline assignment: CDR1 LNHDA and CDR2 SQIVND (reference sequence). The CDR3 runs to 12 residues. V lost 10 bases and J lost 4, with 13 bases in between. The CDR3 region has the DNA TGTGCCACGGGCGGGGCAGGCTATGGCTACACCTTC. This sequence encodes CATGGAGYGYTF.

This clone occurred a few times. This chain connects TRBV10-3 to TRBJ1-1, with D possibly TRBD1 on 5 matching bases. CDR1 is ENHRY and CDR2 is SYGVKD in the germline V gene. The CDR3 has 13 amino acids. With 4 bases removed from V and 8 bases from J, the gap between germline ends came to 14 bases. The CDR3 is CAISVGGSGEAFF. The DNA for the CDR3 is TGTGCCATCAGTGTTGGGGGGTCTGGGGAAGCTTTCTTT.

The chain uses TRBV4-3 and TRBJ2-2; D is uncertain. V lost 0 bases and J 2 bases, leaving 10 bases between the germline ends. In germline, CDR1 is LGHNA, CDR2 YSLEER. The CDR3 totals 16 residues. Here the CDR3 reads CASSQDRSPNTGELFF. The DNA of the CDR3 is TGCGCCAGCAGCCAAGATCGGTCTCCCAACACCGGGGAGCTGTTTTTT.

This clone turned up a few times. The chain links TRBV10-3 to TRBJ1-2, with D possibly matching TRBD1 (6 bases). V was pared by 10 bases and J by 4 bases, with 19 bases between. Germline V gene lookup returns CDR1 ENHRY and CDR2 SYGVKD. The CDR3 spans 14 residues. CDR3 sequence (DNA): TGTGCCACCGCTGAGGGGGGGGACCTCTATGGCTACACCTTC. It encodes CATAEGGDLYGYTF.

In this sample, this clone turned up a few times. V usage is TRBV7-9 and J usage is TRBJ1-2; 10 positions match TRBD1. The J segment lost 9 bases and the V segment lost 4 bases, leaving 8 bases of the junction unmatched. The CDR3 totals 14 residues. Germline CDR1 and CDR2: SEHNR and FQNEAQ (reference sequence). In nucleotides, the CDR3 is TGTGCCAGCAGCTGGGAGACAGGGGGCAAAAGCTACACCTTC. Translated, it gives CASSWETGGKSYTF.

This clone was picked up a small number of times. Other DNA sequences in the same sample also yield this CDR3. This chain connects TRBV6-5 to TRBJ2-7, with D hard to call. Germline loops: CDR1 MNHEY, CDR2 SVGAGI. The CDR3 length is 13 residues. Trimming removed 2 bases from V and 2 bases from J, with 7 bases in between. This chain's CDR3 is CASSYDGAYEQYF. The CDR3, as DNA: TGTGCCAGCAGTTACGACGGCGCCTACGAGCAGTACTTC.

This clone turned up a few times. V is TRBV15 and J is TRBJ2-6, with a weak D call TRBD1 (5 bases). The length of the CDR3 is 16 residues. The V gene lost 5 bases and the J gene lost 0 bases, with 11 bases spanning the gap. Germline V gene data show CDR1 as LNHNV and CDR2 as YYDKDF (reference sequence). CDR3 sequence (DNA): TGTGCCACCAGCCGTGGGGCTTCCTCTGGGGCCAACGTCCTGACTTTC. Encoded protein: CATSRGASSGANVLTF. The variable domain in full, with the rest retrieved from reference TRBV15 and TRBJ2-6, is DAMVIQNPRYQVTQFGKPVTLSCSQTLNHNVMYWYQQKSSQAPKLLFHYYDKDFNNEADTPDNFQSRRPNTSFCFLDIRSPGLGDTAMYLCATSRGASSGANVLTFGAGSRLTVL.

The chain uses TRBV7-4 and TRBJ2-7; D is unresolved. The germline gives CDR1 SGHVT, CDR2 SQSDAQ. The CDR3 is 10 residues long. Trimming took 8 bases from V and 6 from J, leaving 8 bases between them. Here the CDR3 DNA reads TGTGCCAGCGGCCCCGTCGAGCAGTACTTC. Its translation: CASGPVEQYF.

V usage is TRBV5-1 and J usage is TRBJ1-2; 7 bases align to TRBD1. The V and J ends lost 4 bases and 5 bases, in that order; junction bases with no gene match: 11. The CDR3 extends over 15 amino acids. CDR1 SGHRS and CDR2 YFSETQ come from the germline V gene. CDR3 protein: CASSPLAGTAYGYTF. The DNA for the CDR3 is TGCGCCAGCAGCCCCCTTGCAGGGACAGCGTATGGCTACACCTTC.

The chain joins TRBV27 to TRBJ2-7; 8 positions match TRBD2. The V gene's germline CDR1 is MNHEY and CDR2 SMNVEV (reference sequence). This CDR3 comprises 15 residues. Germline trimming cut 6 bases from V and 2 bases from J; bases unmatched to any gene: 9. Written as DNA, the CDR3 is TGTGCCAGCAGCCGACGCTTGCGGGGGGCCTACGAGCAGTACTTC. The encoded protein is CASSRRLRGAYEQYF.

This clone was detected a few times. The CDR3 loop reads CASSFYRKETQYF. The CDR3 region has the DNA TGTGCCAGCAGCTTTTACAGGAAAGAGACCCAGTACTTC. The chain carries TRBV7-2 and TRBJ2-5; possibly TRBD1 for D (5 bases). CDR1 SGHTA and CDR2 FQGNSA come from the germline V gene. The CDR3 runs 13 residues. Deletions cut 3 bases from V and 3 bases from J, with 8 bases between. Based on the CDR3 plus reference TRBV7-2 and TRBJ2-5, the full variable domain is GAGVSQSPSNKVTEKGKDVELRCDPISGHTALYWYRQSLGQGLEFLIYFQGNSAPDKSGLPSDRFSAERTGGSVSTLTIQRTQQEDSAVYLCASSFYRKETQYFGPGTRLLVL.

The V gene is TRBV5-4, the J gene TRBJ2-2, with D perhaps TRBD1 (6 bases). The CDR3 has 15 residues. The V gene lost 2 bases and the J gene lost 4 bases, with 12 bases spanning the gap. The V gene's germline CDR1 is SGHNT and CDR2 YYREEE (reference sequence). The CDR3 DNA follows: TGTGCCAGCAGCTTTGCAGGGGATTTCACCGGGGAGCTGTTTTTT. This gives the protein CASSFAGDFTGELFF.

The rearrangement links TRBV7-2 to TRBJ1-5; 10 nucleotides line up with TRBD1. The germline CDR1 and CDR2 sequences are SGHTA and FQGNSA. V lost 6 bases to trimming and J lost 2 bases; unmatched junction nucleotides: 10. This CDR3 is built from 17 residues. CDR3 nucleotides: TGTGCCAGCAGTACGAGGTTGACAGGGGGCGGCAATCAGCCCCAGCATTTT. As protein: CASSTRLTGGGNQPQHF. Full variable domain (remainder filled in from reference TRBV7-2 and TRBJ1-5): GAGVSQSPSNKVTEKGKDVELRCDPISGHTALYWYRQSLGQGLEFLIYFQGNSAPDKSGLPSDRFSAERTGGSVSTLTIQRTQQEDSAVYLCASSTRLTGGGNQPQHFGDGTRLSIL.

This clone was observed a handful of times. This rearrangement joins TRBV7-2 to TRBJ1-6; D unresolved. The V gene's germline CDR1 is SGHTA and CDR2 FQGNSA. This CDR3 has 16 residues. V was clipped by 5 bases and J by 10 bases, with 21 bases between them. The CDR3 DNA reads TGTGCCAGCAGCGAGTCCGGGCTTTGGGCGGGGTCACCCCTCCACTTT. Encoded protein: CASSESGLWAGSPLHF. Full variable domain (outside the CDR3, taken from reference TRBV7-2 and TRBJ1-6): GAGVSQSPSNKVTEKGKDVELRCDPISGHTALYWYRQSLGQGLEFLIYFQGNSAPDKSGLPSDRFSAERTGGSVSTLTIQRTQQEDSAVYLCASSESGLWAGSPLHFGNGTRLTVT.

The genes are TRBV7-2 and TRBJ2-2; 12 positions agree with TRBD2. This CDR3 contains 18 residues. With 5 bases clipped from V and 8 bases from J, the junction kept 15 bases outside the gene matches. Germline CDR1 and CDR2: SGHTA and FQGNSA. The CDR3 reads CASSRSSTSGGTGGELFF. The CDR3 DNA reads TGTGCCAGCAGCCGTTCTTCGACTAGCGGGGGCACAGGTGGGGAGCTGTTTTTT.

This chain joins TRBV7-2 and TRBJ2-5; 9 bases align to TRBD2. This CDR3 comprises 15 residues. Germline V gene lookup returns CDR1 SGHTA and CDR2 FQGNSA. Trimming took 5 bases from V and 7 from J; bases not matched to a gene: 11. The CDR3 DNA follows: TGTGCCAGCAGCCAAAGTCCAGCGGGGGGCCTGACCCAGTACTTC. Translating it yields CASSQSPAGGLTQYF.

The chain links TRBV5-3 to TRBJ1-2, with D possibly being TRBD1 (5 bases). TRBV5-3 is treated as an ORF (open reading frame) with a function not yet certain. The ends were cut back, 5 bases at V and 5 bases at J, with 22 bases in the middle. The length of the CDR3 is 16 residues. The chain's CDR3 is CARRPRTPFLRYGYTF. For the CDR3, the DNA is TGTGCCAGAAGACCCAGGACACCTTTCCTAAGGTATGGCTACACCTTC.

The chain has TRBV5-1 and TRBJ2-5; D unresolved. The CDR3 is made up of 14 amino acids. Trimming stripped 2 bases from V and 1 base from J, with 9 bases between. Germline CDR1 SGHRS, CDR2 YFSETQ. The CDR3 coding sequence is TGCGCCAGCAGCTTAGTCAGTCGCCAAGAGACCCAGTACTTC. It specifies CASSLVSRQETQYF.

The chain carries TRBV5-5 and TRBJ1-1; weak D call: TRBD1 (5 bases). V lost 4 bases to trimming and J lost 4 bases, with 14 bases between them. Germline V lookup: CDR1 SGHKS, CDR2 YYEKEE (reference sequence). CDR3 size: 14 residues. In DNA, the CDR3 is TGTGCCAGCAGCCTTCTGCCAGGGACCACTGAAGCTTTCTTT. Translation gives CASSLLPGTTEAFF.